Reported below is one T cell receptor (beta chain). No antigen is known for it. Base qualities were left out, and no much larger clone turns up one base away. This record comes from a study of blood T cell repertoires in COVID-19 (dated by TCRdb to the early 2020s). Regarding the research as a whole: The collaborator samples originated in the United States, Italy and Spain and spanned the acute and convalescent phases of COVID-19. Where HLA class I and class II types were available, the types were taken from metadata supplied by the sample provider, not from assay-based typing. Nearly every sample came with metadata listing a de-identified subject ID, COVID-19 status, age in years and sex. Deeply sampled blood TCRbeta repertoires from subjects exposed to, actively infected with, or recovered from COVID-19 were included in the dataset. The prospective study material was composed of cDNA or gDNA derived from T cells, B-cell-depleted T cells, or PBMCs. Samples were obtained from the ongoing ImmuneRACE study (first 160 participants) and from 1,200 or so subjects provided by 6 global collaborators. A freely available public database, intended as a resource for researchers studying the immune response to SARS-CoV-2, is where the repertoires were released.

The collaborating institutions used their own protocols to collect whole blood in K2EDTA tubes. For TCRbeta analysis, collaborators shipped samples in one of three forms: frozen whole blood, isolated PBMCs, or DNA extracted from either of those sample types. TCRbeta CDR3 regions were amplified from genomic DNA using the immunoSEQ Assay, a bias-controlled multiplex PCR. As for how the authors treated the data: The number of nucleated cells in each sample was estimated by amplification of reference gene primers within the assay. To quantify the absolute abundance of each unique TCRbeta CDR3 rearrangement, sequence reads were collapsed and filtered. For each sample, productive Simpson clonality was calculated as the square root of Simpson's diversity index across productive rearrangements. Held by TCRdb, this immuneACCESS table contains in-frame sequences only and omits some clones. Under half of the omission traces to an unresolved V gene where checked; the cause of the rest is unknown. That table is the source of V, J and clone size, and D and trimming were worked out from the DNA. The sample table contains about 29,000 clones; only one count was recorded for approximately 87% of them. Roughly 24% of the sample is taken by the ten largest.

The germline V end is reduced by 8 bases and the J end by 4 bases; junction bases left unmatched: 7. The CDR3 starts with the cysteine, ends with the phenylalanine, and has 14 residues. Solely the CDR3 DNA is kept, with 42 bases framed from the first base. The germline V gene (reference sequence) gives CDR1 as LGHDT and CDR2 as YNNKEL. Study-wide findings and limitations: Clinical and demographic metadata were provided uncurated, with the amount varying by source and participant.

This sequence was found in a human donor with active COVID-19. The donor label of this sample is uncertain. The specimen was peripheral blood. This receptor chain uses TRBV3-1 (or the pseudogene TRBV3-2) and TRBJ2-5, with 10 junctional bases fitting TRBD2. The CDR3 sequence is CASAFGTSVETQYF. At the DNA level, the sequence is TGTGCCAGCGCTTTCGGGACTAGCGTAGAGACCCAGTACTTC.